Detailed here is one T cell receptor beta chain. The specificity of this receptor is unknown. Base qualities are not at hand, and no much larger clone is one base apart. The record originates from a study of long-term antiretroviral therapy in people with HIV (dated by TCRdb to about 2022). Some background on the complete study: Collection of the earliest samples took place about a decade ahead of the 2015 WHO recommendation for immediate ART, at a time when ART was typically delayed until CD4 counts fell. This retrospective serial study examined whether starting ART and sustained HIV suppression were associated with changes in the composition and diversity of the TRB repertoire in peripheral blood. A total of 192 cryopreserved PBMC samples were contributed to the cohort by 30 adults with confirmed HIV infection, with samples collected serially over a mean of roughly six years (range 1-12). Among the 30 to 35 participants with HIV, about 11 were female. Test extractions of a monoclonal T-cell line alongside approximately 34 polyclonal samples showed no cross-contamination during QIAcube processing.

Inclusion was restricted to participants for whom at least one PBMC sample before ART initiation and at least two post-ART samples were available. Treatment was received in the United States of America by all participants with HIV. Before DNA extraction, cryopreserved samples of about 1-11 million PBMC were thawed and then washed. At the time of the earliest PBMC sample for each participant with HIV, ages ranged from about 20 to 54 years. PBMC samples from each participant spanned 1-4 timepoints before ART initiation and 2-8 timepoints after ART initiation, with a median of 7 samples. For every participant, serial HIV viral load, CD4+ T-cell count, ART history and demographic data were obtained. A Qiagen kit on a QIAcube was used to extract genomic DNA from unsorted PBMC, with samples processed in batches of 12. What the research found in general, with its limitations: At every time point, the repertoire was dominated by expanded TRB clones first identified before ART initiation, although this dominance fluctuated and, in many PLHIV, declined after ART. The samples span the years 2004 to 2017, and the ART regimens used may be less effective than current regimens. Inferences about post-ART repertoire changes were limited because no data were available on ART adherence, viral resistance or therapy changes. Compared with controls, HIV repertoires had narrower CDR3 length ranges, and the network structure pointed to an antigen-experienced repertoire that shifted only slightly toward naive after ART. ART initiation was associated with a significant increase in TRB diversity, but diversity stayed significantly below transplant donor controls even after long-term ART. Since PBMC availability was limited, sequencing covered only the TCR beta chain, with no alpha chain pairing. Because pre-ART samples had limited cell numbers, profiling was done on unsorted PBMC rather than on sorted CD4+ and CD8+ T cells.

The immunoSEQ hsTCRB v3.0 assay was used at survey level resolution to sequence the TRB variable region. A depth of roughly 35,000-50,000 T-cell genomes per sample was targeted for TRB sequencing. TRB libraries were pooled and sequenced on an Illumina MiSeq using a v3 150-cycle kit. Regarding the original processing steps: Analysis of repertoires was carried out in R inside a reproducible Nextflow workflow spanning QC, data transformation and analysis. Custom analyses were implemented in LymphoSeq2, an R package for AIRR-Seq data exploration. Several samples yielding fewer than 5000 total TRB sequences were excluded, leaving about 190 analyzed HIV repertoires. Among the roughly 200 retained HIV repertoires, some 57 were collected before ART initiation and 120 to 140 were collected after ART initiation. Repertoires were downsampled to 5000 TRB nucleotide sequences, with summary statistics averaged over 100 downsampling iterations. The analysis kept only TRB sequences whose CDR3 regions were at least seven amino acids long. Two measures captured diversity: a Shannon entropy-derived clonality score and the Gini coefficient. In the repertoire networks, any two of the top 5000 CDR3 amino acid sequences were connected whenever the two sequences differed by an edit distance of one. GLIPH2 predicted antigen specificity groups and MHC restriction for TRB CDR3 amino acid sequences. CDR3 amino acid sequences were matched against VDJdb and McPAS-TCR to flag known CMV, EBV, HIV or tissue antigen associations. Pre-ART, post-ART and control groups were compared with Wilcoxon signed-rank tests and Holm-Bonferroni correction. TCRdb stores this immuneACCESS table with in-frame sequences only. Part of the clones is absent; in the studies checked, under half of the shortfall reflects unresolved V genes, and no reason is known for the rest. V and J calls plus clone size are reproduced from that table; the DNA served to infer D and trimming. The sample has about 11,000 clones on record, 80% to 90% of them singletons. About 19% of the sample comes from the top ten.

Source: unsorted PBMCs, taken 7 to 7.5 years after starting antiretroviral therapy. This TCR derives from a man over 45 with HIV.

The CDR3 protein is CASSWTGGGYGYTF. The DNA sequence is TGTGCCAGCAGTTGGACTGGGGGGGGATATGGCTACACCTTC. Recombination linked TRBV27 to TRBJ1-2; TRBD1 is possibly the D segment (5 matching bases). From the germline V gene (reference sequence), CDR1 is MNHEY and CDR2 is SMNVEV. From the cysteine up to the phenylalanine, the CDR3 has a length of 14 residues. Only the CDR3 DNA stays, 42 bases, in frame from base 1. Relative to germline, V is 4 bases shorter and J is 5 bases shorter, with 14 bases between their ends.